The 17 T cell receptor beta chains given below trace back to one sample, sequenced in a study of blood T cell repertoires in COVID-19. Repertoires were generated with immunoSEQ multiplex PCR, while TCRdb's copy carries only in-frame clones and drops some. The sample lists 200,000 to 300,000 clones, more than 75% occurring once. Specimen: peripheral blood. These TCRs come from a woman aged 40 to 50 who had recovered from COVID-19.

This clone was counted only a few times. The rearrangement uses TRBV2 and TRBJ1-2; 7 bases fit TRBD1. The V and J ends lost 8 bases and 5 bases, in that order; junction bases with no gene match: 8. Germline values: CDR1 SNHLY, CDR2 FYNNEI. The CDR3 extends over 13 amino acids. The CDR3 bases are TGTGCCAGCCTGGACAGGATTCTATATGGCTACACCTTC. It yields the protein CASLDRILYGYTF.

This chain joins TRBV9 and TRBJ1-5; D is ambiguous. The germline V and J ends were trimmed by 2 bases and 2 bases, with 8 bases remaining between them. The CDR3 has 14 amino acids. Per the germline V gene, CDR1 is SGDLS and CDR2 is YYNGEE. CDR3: CASSVGSRNQPQHF. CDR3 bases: TGTGCCAGCAGCGTGGGCAGCCGCAATCAGCCCCAGCATTTT.

The CDR3 spells CASSQETGIGYGYTF. The CDR3 DNA is TGTGCCAGCAGCCAAGAGACAGGGATCGGCTATGGCTACACCTTC. The V gene is TRBV3-1 (or the pseudogene TRBV3-2), the J gene TRBJ1-2, with TRBD1 matching 7 bases. V shed 0 bases and J 4 bases; nucleotides not matched to a gene: 5. The CDR3 consists of 15 residues. The germline V gene has CDR1 LGHDT and CDR2 YNNKEL (reference sequence).

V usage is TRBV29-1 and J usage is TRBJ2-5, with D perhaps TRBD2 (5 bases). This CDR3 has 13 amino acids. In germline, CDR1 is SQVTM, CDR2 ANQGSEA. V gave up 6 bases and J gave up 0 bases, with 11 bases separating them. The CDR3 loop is CSVLFGDQETQYF. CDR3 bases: TGCAGCGTATTATTCGGGGACCAAGAGACCCAGTACTTC. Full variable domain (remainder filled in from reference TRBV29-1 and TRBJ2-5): SAVISQKPSRDICQRGTSLTIQCQVDSQVTMMFWYRQQPGQSLTLIATANQGSEATYESGFVIDKFPISRPNLTFSTLTVSNMSPEDSSIYLCSVLFGDQETQYFGPGTRLLVL.

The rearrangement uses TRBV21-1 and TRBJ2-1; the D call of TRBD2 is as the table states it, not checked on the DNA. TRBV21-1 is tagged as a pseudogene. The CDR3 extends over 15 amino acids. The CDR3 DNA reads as TGTGCCAGCAGCCAGAGCGGGGACCCTACATCTCGGCAGTTCTTC. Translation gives CASSQSGDPTSRQFF.

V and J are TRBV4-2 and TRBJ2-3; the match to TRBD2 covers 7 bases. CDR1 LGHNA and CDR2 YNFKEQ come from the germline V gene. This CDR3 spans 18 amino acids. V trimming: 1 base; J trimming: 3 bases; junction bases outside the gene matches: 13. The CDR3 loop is CASSQGGPGGWRTDTQYF. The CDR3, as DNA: TGTGCCAGCAGCCAAGGGGGTCCGGGGGGTTGGAGGACAGATACGCAGTATTTT.

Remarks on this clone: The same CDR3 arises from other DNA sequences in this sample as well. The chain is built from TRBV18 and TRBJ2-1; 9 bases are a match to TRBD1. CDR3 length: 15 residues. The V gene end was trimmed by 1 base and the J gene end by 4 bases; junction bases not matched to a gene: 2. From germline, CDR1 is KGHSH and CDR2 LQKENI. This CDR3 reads CASSPLTGGYNEQFF. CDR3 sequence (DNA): TGTGCCAGCTCACCACTGACAGGGGGGTACAATGAGCAGTTCTTC. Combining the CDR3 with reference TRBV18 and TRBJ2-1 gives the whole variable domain NAGVMQNPRHLVRRRGQEARLRCSPMKGHSHVYWYRQLPEEGLKFMVYLQKENIIDESGMPKERFSAEFPKEGPSILRIQQVVRGDSAAYFCASSPLTGGYNEQFFGPGTRLTVL.

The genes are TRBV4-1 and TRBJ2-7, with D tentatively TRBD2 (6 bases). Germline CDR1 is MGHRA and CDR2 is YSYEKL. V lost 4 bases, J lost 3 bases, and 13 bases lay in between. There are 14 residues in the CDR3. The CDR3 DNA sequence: TGCGCCAGCAGCCTGCATGGGGGGAGCTACGAGCAGTACTTC. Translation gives CASSLHGGSYEQYF.

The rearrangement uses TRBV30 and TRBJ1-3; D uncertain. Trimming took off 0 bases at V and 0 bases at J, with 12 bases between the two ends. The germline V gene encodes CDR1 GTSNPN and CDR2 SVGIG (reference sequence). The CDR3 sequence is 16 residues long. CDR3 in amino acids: CAWSVLVGSSGNTIYF. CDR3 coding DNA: TGTGCCTGGAGTGTACTGGTGGGGAGCTCTGGAAACACCATATATTTT. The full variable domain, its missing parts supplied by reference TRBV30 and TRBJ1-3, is SQTIHQWPATLVQPVGSPLSLECTVEGTSNPNLYWYRQAAGRGLQLLFYSVGIGQISSEVPQNLSASRPQDRQFILSSKKLLLSDSGFYLCAWSVLVGSSGNTIYFGEGSWLTVV.

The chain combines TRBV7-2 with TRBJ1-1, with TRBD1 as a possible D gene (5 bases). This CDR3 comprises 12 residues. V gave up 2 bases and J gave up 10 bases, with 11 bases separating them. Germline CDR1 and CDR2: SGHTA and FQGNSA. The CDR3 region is CASSLLGGGAFF. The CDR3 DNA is TGTGCCAGCAGCTTATTGGGGGGGGGAGCTTTCTTT.

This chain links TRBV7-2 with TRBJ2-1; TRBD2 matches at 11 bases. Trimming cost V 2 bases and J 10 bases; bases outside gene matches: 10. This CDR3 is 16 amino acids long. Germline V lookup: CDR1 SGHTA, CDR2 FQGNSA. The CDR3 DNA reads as TGTGCCAGCAGCTTATTTTGGGGTAGCGGGGGGGAAGAGCAGTTCTTC. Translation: CASSLFWGSGGEEQFF.

The CDR3 sequence: CASGSSGGYEQYF. The DNA of the CDR3 is TGTGCTAGTGGCTCAAGCGGGGGATACGAGCAGTACTTC. The V call is TRBV12-5, the J call TRBJ2-7, with 8 bases lining up with TRBD2. The CDR3 length is 13 residues. Germline V gene data show CDR1 as LGHNT and CDR2 as FRNRAP. The trim removed 6 bases at V and 4 bases at J, leaving 5 bases unmatched.

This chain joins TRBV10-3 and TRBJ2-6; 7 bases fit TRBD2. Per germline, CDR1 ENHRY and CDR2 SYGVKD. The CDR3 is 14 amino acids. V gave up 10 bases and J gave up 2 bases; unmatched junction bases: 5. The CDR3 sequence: CATPRGAGANVLTF. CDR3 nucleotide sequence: TGTGCCACACCCCGGGGGGCTGGGGCCAACGTCCTGACTTTC.

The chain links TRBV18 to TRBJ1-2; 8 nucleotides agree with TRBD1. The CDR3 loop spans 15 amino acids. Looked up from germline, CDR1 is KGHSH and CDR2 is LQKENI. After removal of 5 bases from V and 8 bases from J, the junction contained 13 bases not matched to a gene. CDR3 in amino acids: CASSASPGGAWGYTF. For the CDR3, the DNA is TGTGCCAGCTCAGCCTCCCCAGGGGGCGCTTGGGGCTACACCTTC.

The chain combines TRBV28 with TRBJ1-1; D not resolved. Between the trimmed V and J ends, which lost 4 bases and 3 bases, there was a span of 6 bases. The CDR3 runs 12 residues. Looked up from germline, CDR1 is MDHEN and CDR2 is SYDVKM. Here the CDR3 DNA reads TGTGCCAGCAGTTCTCTGTACACTGAAGCTTTCTTT. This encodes CASSSLYTEAFF.

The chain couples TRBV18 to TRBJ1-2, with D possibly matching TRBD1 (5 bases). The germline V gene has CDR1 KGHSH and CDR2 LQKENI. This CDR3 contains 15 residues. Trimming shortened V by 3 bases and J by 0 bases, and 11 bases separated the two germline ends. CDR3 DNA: TGTGCCAGCTCACCGCCGGGGGGGGCTAACTATGGCTACACCTTC. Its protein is CASSPPGGANYGYTF.

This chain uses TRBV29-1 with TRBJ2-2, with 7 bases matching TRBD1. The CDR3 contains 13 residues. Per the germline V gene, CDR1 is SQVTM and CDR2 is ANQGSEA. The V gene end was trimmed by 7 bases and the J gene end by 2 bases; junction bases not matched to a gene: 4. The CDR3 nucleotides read TGCAGCGCGACAGGGTTTAACACCGGGGAGCTGTTTTTT. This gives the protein CSATGFNTGELFF.